This T cell receptor (beta chain) derives from a study of radiotherapy plus CTLA-4 blockade in lung cancer. Study as a whole: Objective response rate was over 15%; disease control rate, approximately 33%. Study outcomes and limitations: The authors reported that early blood T cell clone dynamics, with interferon-beta, best predicted response. Blood-borne expansion of tumor-derived TCR clones followed radiotherapy plus ipilimumab.

Some clones are missing from TCRdb's copy, which holds only in-frame ones; the method was immunoSEQ multiplex PCR. The sample shows about 39,000 clones, just under 80% of them seen only once. Patients with chemo-refractory metastatic non-small-cell lung cancer received focal radiation plus CTLA-4 blockade with ipilimumab. Unmatched junction bases numbered 5, after V lost 6 bases and J lost 3 bases. CDR1 and CDR2 from the germline V gene are KGHSH and LQKENI. The CDR3 is 13 residues long. A note on this clone: The antigen remains undetermined.

The genes are TRBV18 and TRBJ2-7, with 7 nucleotides matching TRBD1. The TCR sequence derives from a human donor with non-small cell lung cancer that progressed on radiotherapy plus ipilimumab. The input for sequencing was peripheral blood, taken from a patient treated with radiotherapy plus ipilimumab. The CDR3 sequence: CASSETGNYEQYF. The CDR3 DNA sequence: TGTGCCAGCTCCGAGACAGGGAACTACGAGCAGTACTTC.